This TCR beta chain was identified during a study of shared clonotypes between healthy human individuals. About this clone: Its cognate antigen is unknown.

The investigators split CD4+ cells into a CD45RA+ naive subset and a CD45RA-negative memory subset. In the original processing: ImmunoSEQ output lacked quality scores and full-length reads, limiting matched filtering. Assay: immunoSEQ multiplex PCR; the TCRdb copy retains only in-frame clones and omits some. D and trimming were read from the DNA, whereas the V and J calls and clone size are those reported in that table. The sample has roughly 1.5 million clones, about 98% seen once; the top ten hold around 0.47%. This CDR3 region has 14 residues. V was clipped by 0 bases and J by 8 bases; unmatched bases: 4. Per germline, CDR1 SEHNR and CDR2 FQNEAQ (reference sequence). Findings and limits, study-wide: Generation probabilities were higher for clonotypes shared across all four sorted-subset donors than for unshared ones.

Sequencing was done on a sample of naive CD4+ T cells sorted from blood. Subset in this sample: CD45RA+ positively selected. The rearrangement uses TRBV7-9 and TRBJ1-1, with 9 bases lining up with TRBD1. This TCR was sampled from a man aged 25 to 45 in good health. The CDR3 DNA reads TGTGCCAGCAGCTTAGCTGGACAGGGGCGGGAAGCTTTCTTT. Translation gives CASSLAGQGREAFF.